This is a list of T cell receptor beta chains from one sample in a study of CD8 T cells in Susac syndrome. One entry per CDR3 protein results from TCRdb running MiXCR on the immunoSEQ multiplex PCR reads. The sample includes around 190,000 distinct CDR3 sequences, roughly 95% of them seen just once. What was sequenced was CD4+ T cells from PBMCs. All receptors come from a human donor in good health. CDR3s include the opening cysteine and the closing phenylalanine or tryptophan. Fields, in order: clone size, V gene, D gene, J gene, CDR3 DNA, CDR3 protein. The D gene is left open where the match is weak. Clone sizes are given selectively: once, few, many, or a class where the clone is expanded.

clone_size: -; v_call: TRBV30; d_call: -; j_call: TRBJ1-1; cdr3_nt: TGTGCCTTTCAGGTGGGCACTGAAGCTTTCTTT; cdr3_aa: CAFQVGTEAFF
clone_size: once; v_call: TRBV19; d_call: -; j_call: TRBJ1-5; cdr3_nt: TGTGCCAGTAGTGGCCAGGGGAGGAATCAGCCCCAGCATTTT; cdr3_aa: CASSGQGRNQPQHF
clone_size: -; v_call: TRBV30; d_call: TRBD2; j_call: TRBJ2-7; cdr3_nt: TGTGCCTGCCGGACTAGACTCTACGAGCAGTACTTC; cdr3_aa: CACRTRLYEQYF
clone_size: once; v_call: TRBV27; d_call: TRBD1; j_call: TRBJ2-2; cdr3_nt: TGTGCCAGCAGTTACAGGGGAAATAGCGGGGAGCTGTTTTTT; cdr3_aa: CASSYRGNSGELFF
clone_size: -; v_call: TRBV7-9; d_call: -; j_call: TRBJ2-3; cdr3_nt: TGTGCCAGCAGCAAGCTTCAGCGGGCAGATACGCAGTATTTT; cdr3_aa: CASSKLQRADTQYF
clone_size: -; v_call: TRBV9; d_call: TRBD2; j_call: TRBJ2-1; cdr3_nt: TGTGCCAGCAGCGTAGTGGGAGGGCCATACAATGAGCAGTTCTTC; cdr3_aa: CASSVVGGPYNEQFF
clone_size: once; v_call: TRBV12-3/TRBV12-4; d_call: TRBD2; j_call: TRBJ2-1; cdr3_nt: TGTGCCAGCAGTGAGCGGGAGGGCCTCAATGAGCAGTTCTTC; cdr3_aa: CASSEREGLNEQFF
clone_size: -; v_call: TRBV7-2; d_call: -; j_call: TRBJ2-7; cdr3_nt: TGTGCCAGCAGCCAACAGGGTTTAAGCTACGAGCAGTACTTC; cdr3_aa: CASSQQGLSYEQYF
clone_size: -; v_call: TRBV20-1; d_call: TRBD2; j_call: TRBJ2-1; cdr3_nt: TGCAGTGCCAGGCGACTAGCGGGAAGCTCCTACAATGAGCAGTTCTTC; cdr3_aa: CSARRLAGSSYNEQFF
clone_size: -; v_call: TRBV9; d_call: -; j_call: TRBJ1-2; cdr3_nt: TGTGCCAGCAGCGTAGGCAACAGGGATGACTATGGCTACACCTTC; cdr3_aa: CASSVGNRDDYGYTF
clone_size: -; v_call: TRBV29-1; d_call: -; j_call: TRBJ1-2; cdr3_nt: TGCAGCGTTGTCGCGGGGGTTGAAGGCTACACCTTC; cdr3_aa: CSVVAGVEGYTF
clone_size: -; v_call: TRBV4-2; d_call: -; j_call: TRBJ1-2; cdr3_nt: TGTGCCAGCAGCCAAGATCCCCTCCCCGGCTACACCTTC; cdr3_aa: CASSQDPLPGYTF
clone_size: once; v_call: TRBV20-1; d_call: TRBD2; j_call: TRBJ2-3; cdr3_nt: TGCAGTGCGTCCGGGACTAGCGGCAAAGGGGCAGATACGCAGTATTTT; cdr3_aa: CSASGTSGKGADTQYF
clone_size: once; v_call: TRBV4-3; d_call: -; j_call: TRBJ2-1; cdr3_nt: TGCGCCAGCAGCCAAGATTACACGAACTACAATGAGCAGTTCTTC; cdr3_aa: CASSQDYTNYNEQFF
clone_size: -; v_call: TRBV9; d_call: -; j_call: TRBJ2-3; cdr3_nt: TGTGCCAGCAGCGTAGCTGAAGGACAGAGGTCCATCCTCGGTACGCAGTATTTT; cdr3_aa: CASSVAEGQRSILGTQYF
clone_size: -; v_call: TRBV20-1; d_call: -; j_call: TRBJ1-1; cdr3_nt: TGCAGTGCTTTGACGGGCCGGGATACTGAAGCTTTCTTT; cdr3_aa: CSALTGRDTEAFF
clone_size: -; v_call: TRBV2; d_call: -; j_call: TRBJ2-2; cdr3_nt: TGTGCCAGCAGTGAAGAAGGGACCGGGGAGCTGTTTTTT; cdr3_aa: CASSEEGTGELFF
clone_size: -; v_call: TRBV29-1; d_call: -; j_call: TRBJ2-5; cdr3_nt: TGCAGCGTTGAATTCCCGAGTCGCCAAGAGACCCAGTACTTC; cdr3_aa: CSVEFPSRQETQYF
clone_size: -; v_call: TRBV5-1; d_call: -; j_call: TRBJ1-2; cdr3_nt: TGCGCCAGCAGCTTGAATCAGGGGAGCGGCTACACCTTC; cdr3_aa: CASSLNQGSGYTF
clone_size: -; v_call: TRBV7-3; d_call: TRBD1; j_call: TRBJ1-1; cdr3_nt: TGTGCCAGCAGCCCCGGACAGGGGAGGAGCACTGAAGCTTTCTTT; cdr3_aa: CASSPGQGRSTEAFF
clone_size: -; v_call: TRBV29-1; d_call: -; j_call: TRBJ2-5; cdr3_nt: TGCAGCGTTGTCGTTTCTAGGGAAGAGACCCAGTACTTC; cdr3_aa: CSVVVSREETQYF
clone_size: once; v_call: TRBV19; d_call: -; j_call: TRBJ1-1; cdr3_nt: TGTGCCAGTAGTATTGGAGGGGGTAGGAACACTGAAGCTTTCTTT; cdr3_aa: CASSIGGGRNTEAFF
clone_size: -; v_call: TRBV19; d_call: -; j_call: TRBJ1-2; cdr3_nt: TGTGCCAGTAGTATAACTGGACAAAGAGCGGACACCTTC; cdr3_aa: CASSITGQRADTF
clone_size: -; v_call: TRBV28; d_call: -; j_call: TRBJ1-1; cdr3_nt: TGTGCCAGCAGGGGGGCGAACACTGAAGCTTTCTTT; cdr3_aa: CASRGANTEAFF
clone_size: once; v_call: TRBV25-1; d_call: -; j_call: TRBJ2-2; cdr3_nt: TGTGCTAGGCCGGGGACCGCAAACACCGGGGAGCTGTTTTTT; cdr3_aa: CARPGTANTGELFF
clone_size: -; v_call: TRBV19; d_call: TRBD2; j_call: TRBJ2-2; cdr3_nt: TGTGCCAGTACCCAGTCTGGGAGGGGCACCGGGGAGCTGTTTTTT; cdr3_aa: CASTQSGRGTGELFF
clone_size: -; v_call: TRBV9; d_call: -; j_call: TRBJ2-7; cdr3_nt: TGTGCCAGCAGCGTAGACCCAACCGGCGAGCAGTACTTC; cdr3_aa: CASSVDPTGEQYF
clone_size: -; v_call: TRBV12-3/TRBV12-4; d_call: -; j_call: TRBJ1-5; cdr3_nt: TGTGCCAGCAGACCGATGCAGGGAGCCCAGCATTTT; cdr3_aa: CASRPMQGAQHF
clone_size: -; v_call: TRBV6-1; d_call: TRBD1; j_call: TRBJ2-7; cdr3_nt: TGTGCCAGCAGATCCGGGACAGGGGAGTGGCACGAGCAGTACTTC; cdr3_aa: CASRSGTGEWHEQYF
clone_size: -; v_call: TRBV20-1; d_call: TRBD2; j_call: TRBJ2-7; cdr3_nt: TGCAGTGTCCCGGTCCCAAGCGGGAGGAAATCCTACGAGCAGTACTTC; cdr3_aa: CSVPVPSGRKSYEQYF
clone_size: -; v_call: TRBV7-3; d_call: -; j_call: TRBJ2-7; cdr3_nt: TGTGCCAGCGCTGGAGGGCCCGGTCTCGAGCAGTACTTC; cdr3_aa: CASAGGPGLEQYF
clone_size: -; v_call: TRBV19; d_call: -; j_call: TRBJ2-1; cdr3_nt: TGTGCCAGTAGTATGGGACAAAGCTCCTACAATGAGCAGTTCTTC; cdr3_aa: CASSMGQSSYNEQFF
clone_size: -; v_call: TRBV7-3; d_call: -; j_call: TRBJ2-1; cdr3_nt: TGTGCCAGCAGTCCCCGGGCTGGTAAACGGCCCTCGGGTGAGCAGTTCTTC; cdr3_aa: CASSPRAGKRPSGEQFF
clone_size: -; v_call: TRBV7-3; d_call: -; j_call: TRBJ2-7; cdr3_nt: TGTGCCAGCAGCTTAACCGGGACCAAAGGAACTACGCCCGAGCAGTACTTC; cdr3_aa: CASSLTGTKGTTPEQYF
clone_size: -; v_call: TRBV12-3/TRBV12-4; d_call: -; j_call: TRBJ1-4; cdr3_nt: TGTGCCAGCAGTTGGACGCAGTTTAATTCCGCAACTAATGAAAAACTGTTTTTT; cdr3_aa: CASSWTQFNSATNEKLFF
clone_size: once; v_call: TRBV28; d_call: -; j_call: TRBJ2-7; cdr3_nt: TGTGCCAGCAGTTTAGCCGAAGAAGAGCAGTACTTC; cdr3_aa: CASSLAEEEQYF
clone_size: -; v_call: TRBV12-3/TRBV12-4; d_call: TRBD1; j_call: TRBJ2-3; cdr3_nt: TGTGCCAGCAGTTTAGTGATAGGGGGCGCAGATACGCAGTATTTT; cdr3_aa: CASSLVIGGADTQYF
clone_size: -; v_call: TRBV3-1; d_call: -; j_call: TRBJ2-5; cdr3_nt: TGTGCCAGCAGCGCTCGGGGGGCGGGTAAGACCCAGTACTTC; cdr3_aa: CASSARGAGKTQYF
clone_size: -; v_call: TRBV29-1; d_call: -; j_call: TRBJ1-1; cdr3_nt: TGCAGCGCTGAAGGTGGTGGGGACACTGAAGCTTTCTTT; cdr3_aa: CSAEGGGDTEAFF
clone_size: -; v_call: TRBV11-1; d_call: TRBD2; j_call: TRBJ2-4; cdr3_nt: TGTGCCAGCAGCTTAGAAGGCTGGGGGACTAGCGGGAGTAGGGCTGGCAACATTCAGTACTTC; cdr3_aa: CASSLEGWGTSGSRAGNIQYF
clone_size: -; v_call: TRBV30; d_call: TRBD2; j_call: TRBJ2-6; cdr3_nt: TGTGCCTGGAAGGTAGCGGGCACGCGCTCTGGGGCCAACGTCCTGACTTTC; cdr3_aa: CAWKVAGTRSGANVLTF